Listed below are T cell receptor beta chains from one sample, sequenced in a study of T cells in localized non-small cell lung cancer. The method was immunoSEQ multiplex PCR; TCRdb's version includes in-frame clones alone and lacks a portion of them. This table holds around 78,000 clones, over 75% found once. Material: peripheral blood, obtained before any cancer treatment. These receptors were taken from a female donor aged 60 or older with stage I lung adenocarcinoma. Both conserved end residues are part of each CDR3. A D gene is named only where the DNA matches it firmly. Expanded clones are given a class, and other clones once, few, many or no size at all.

v_gene	abundance	d_gene	j_gene	CDR3aa	CDR3nt
TRBV27	NA	TRBD1	TRBJ2-2	CASSLLGQGATGELFF	TGTGCCAGCAGTCTCCTGGGACAGGGGGCGACGGGGGAGCTGTTTTTT
TRBV18	NA	NA	TRBJ1-2	CASSPRTYEGYTF	TGTGCCAGCTCACCACGGACCTACGAGGGCTACACCTTC
TRBV30	NA	NA	TRBJ2-7	CAWSTGARGEQYF	TGTGCCTGGAGTACAGGAGCGAGGGGCGAGCAGTACTTC
TRBV27	NA	NA	TRBJ2-5	CASSEGRRPYF	TGTGCCAGCAGTGAGGGGAGAAGGCCGTACTTC
TRBV14	NA	TRBD2	TRBJ2-1	CASSQDWLAGEPYNEQFF	TGTGCCAGCAGCCAAGATTGGCTAGCGGGAGAACCCTACAATGAGCAGTTCTTC
TRBV7-3	NA	NA	TRBJ2-3	CASSLVGSSTDTQYF	TGTGCCAGCAGCTTAGTGGGCTCCAGCACAGATACGCAGTATTTT
TRBV9	NA	NA	TRBJ1-3	CASSSHRVPGNTIYF	TGTGCCAGCAGCTCCCACAGGGTACCCGGAAACACCATATATTTT
TRBV7-2	NA	NA	TRBJ2-1	CASIQGVGAYNEQFF	TGTGCCAGCATCCAAGGAGTTGGGGCCTACAATGAGCAGTTCTTC
TRBV11-3	NA	NA	TRBJ2-5	CASSHRTGERDQYF	TGTGCCAGCAGCCACCGGACGGGCGAAAGGGACCAGTACTTC
TRBV27	NA	NA	TRBJ2-1	CASTRGSNEQFF	TGTGCCAGCACCCGAGGAAGCAATGAGCAGTTCTTC
TRBV5-5	NA	NA	TRBJ1-2	CASSLARGGQGYTF	TGTGCCAGCAGCTTGGCCAGGGGAGGGCAAGGCTACACCTTC
TRBV5-6	few	NA	TRBJ2-3	CASSLLRGDTQYF	TGTGCCAGCAGCTTGCTCCGGGGGGATACGCAGTATTTT
TRBV18	NA	NA	TRBJ1-1	CASSLKGGVNTEAFF	TGTGCCAGCTCACTTAAGGGGGGGGTTAACACTGAAGCTTTCTTT
TRBV4-3	NA	NA	TRBJ2-3	CASSQDAAGMSTDTQYF	TGCGCCAGCAGCCAAGATGCGGCAGGAATGAGCACAGATACGCAGTATTTT
TRBV7-6	NA	TRBD2	TRBJ2-3	CASSLVASGGATDTQYF	TGTGCCAGCAGCTTAGTGGCTAGCGGGGGGGCCACAGATACGCAGTATTTT
TRBV7-8	NA	TRBD2	TRBJ2-1	CASSPTRRGGRNEQFF	TGTGCCAGCAGCCCCACGAGGCGGGGGGGCCGCAATGAGCAGTTCTTC
TRBV15	NA	TRBD1	TRBJ2-1	CATSRIPGQGANEQFF	TGTGCCACCAGCAGAATACCGGGACAGGGGGCGAATGAGCAGTTCTTC
TRBV19	NA	NA	TRBJ2-7	CASSIDTAYEQYF	TGTGCCAGTAGTATAGACACAGCCTACGAGCAGTACTTC
TRBV27	NA	TRBD1	TRBJ1-2	CASSFFGQEWGYTF	TGTGCCAGCAGTTTTTTCGGACAGGAATGGGGCTACACCTTC
TRBV30	NA	NA	TRBJ1-2	CACERDTSYGYTF	TGTGCCTGCGAAAGGGACACCTCCTATGGCTACACCTTC
TRBV15	NA	TRBD1	TRBJ2-5	CATSPHRGSSWGETQYF	TGTGCCACCAGCCCCCACAGGGGCTCCTCCTGGGGAGAGACCCAGTACTTC
TRBV5-4	NA	TRBD1	TRBJ2-2	CASSRDRATGELFF	TGTGCCAGCAGCAGGGACAGGGCCACCGGGGAGCTGTTTTTT
TRBV2	few	NA	TRBJ1-1	CASRTTENTEAFF	TGTGCCAGCAGGACGACAGAGAACACTGAAGCTTTCTTT
TRBV6-5	NA	NA	TRBJ2-7	CASSTGTWTVYEQYF	TGTGCCAGCAGTACCGGGACCTGGACCGTCTACGAGCAGTACTTC
TRBV6-5	few	NA	TRBJ1-5	CASTPPGSNQPQHF	TGTGCCAGCACTCCTCCGGGTAGCAATCAGCCCCAGCATTTT
TRBV19	NA	TRBD1	TRBJ2-1	CASSIGTGGYEQFF	TGTGCCAGTAGTATAGGCACAGGGGGCTATGAGCAGTTCTTC
TRBV12-5	NA	NA	TRBJ2-3	CASGRGLTDTQYF	TGTGCTAGTGGCCGGGGACTCACAGATACGCAGTATTTT
TRBV6-5	NA	TRBD2	TRBJ2-1	CASSYSSSGTYNEQFF	TGTGCCAGCAGTTACTCGTCTAGCGGGACCTACAATGAGCAGTTCTTC
TRBV9	NA	TRBD2	TRBJ2-2	CASSPIGLAGLTGELFF	TGTGCCAGCAGCCCGATCGGACTAGCCGGTTTAACCGGGGAGCTGTTTTTT
TRBV18	NA	NA	TRBJ2-7	CASSPADEQYF	TGTGCCAGCTCACCGGCTGACGAGCAGTACTTC
TRBV30	many	TRBD2	TRBJ2-1	CAWSRTSSGRPHNEQFF	TGTGCCTGGAGTCGTACCTCCAGCGGGAGGCCCCACAATGAGCAGTTCTTC
TRBV5-1	NA	NA	TRBJ2-3	CASSLVGAITDTQYF	TGCGCCAGCAGCTTGGTCGGGGCCATCACAGATACGCAGTATTTT
TRBV7-6	NA	NA	TRBJ2-7	CASSLVGPSYEQYF	TGTGCCAGCAGCTTAGTGGGCCCCTCCTACGAGCAGTACTTC
TRBV28	NA	NA	TRBJ1-1	CASRGSPTSDYGGTFF	TGTGCCAGCAGGGGGAGCCCCACGTCGGACTACGGCGGAACTTTCTTT
TRBV4-3	NA	NA	TRBJ1-5	CASSQEDESRAKRGSNQPQHF	TGCGCCAGCAGCCAAGAAGACGAGAGCCGGGCCAAGAGAGGTAGCAATCAGCCCCAGCATTTT
TRBV18	NA	NA	TRBJ1-4	CASSPRDGFGEKLFF	TGTGCCAGCTCACCACGGGACGGATTCGGGGAAAAACTGTTTTTT
TRBV29-1	NA	TRBD2	TRBJ2-7	CSGGTSGSGEQYF	TGCAGCGGGGGGACTAGCGGGAGTGGCGAGCAGTACTTC
TRBV4-3	few	NA	TRBJ1-1	CASSQDPGMNTEAFF	TGCGCCAGCAGCCAAGATCCAGGTATGAACACTGAAGCTTTCTTT
TRBV19	NA	TRBD1	TRBJ1-2	CASLDRGYFNGYTF	TGTGCCAGTCTGGACAGGGGATATTTTAATGGCTACACCTTC
TRBV7-9	NA	NA	TRBJ1-5	CASSLASPGSNQPQHF	TGTGCCAGCAGCTTAGCATCCCCTGGGTCCAATCAGCCCCAGCATTTT
TRBV28	NA	NA	TRBJ2-1	CASSHTMDNEQFF	TGTGCCAGCAGCCACACTATGGACAATGAGCAGTTCTTC
TRBV30	few	NA	TRBJ1-1	CAWGRIAQAFF	TGTGCCTGGGGACGGATAGCCCAAGCTTTCTTT
TRBV7-8	NA	NA	TRBJ2-7	CASSFTSGYRSSYEQYF	TGTGCCAGCAGCTTTACATCTGGGTACAGGAGCTCCTACGAGCAGTACTTC
TRBV7-2	NA	NA	TRBJ1-6	CASSPRGMEIGSPLHF	TGTGCCAGCAGCCCACGAGGGATGGAGATCGGTTCACCCCTCCACTTT